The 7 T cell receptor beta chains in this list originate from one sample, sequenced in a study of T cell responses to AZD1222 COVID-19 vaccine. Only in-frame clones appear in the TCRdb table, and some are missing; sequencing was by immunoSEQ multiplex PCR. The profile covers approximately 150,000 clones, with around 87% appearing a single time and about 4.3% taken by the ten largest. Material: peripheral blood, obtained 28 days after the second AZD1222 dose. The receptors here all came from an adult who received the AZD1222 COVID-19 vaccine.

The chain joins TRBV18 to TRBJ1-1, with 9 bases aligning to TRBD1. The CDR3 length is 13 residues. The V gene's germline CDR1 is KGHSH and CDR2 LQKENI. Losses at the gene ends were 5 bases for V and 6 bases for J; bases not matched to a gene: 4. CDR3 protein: CASSRRDRAEAFF. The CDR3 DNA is TGTGCCAGCTCAAGACGGGACAGGGCTGAAGCTTTCTTT.

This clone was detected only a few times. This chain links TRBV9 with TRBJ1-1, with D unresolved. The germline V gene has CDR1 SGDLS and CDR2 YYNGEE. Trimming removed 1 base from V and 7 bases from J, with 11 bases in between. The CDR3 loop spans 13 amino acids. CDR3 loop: CASSVSPAGEAFF. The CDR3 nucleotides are TGTGCCAGCAGCGTATCTCCCGCGGGTGAAGCTTTCTTT.

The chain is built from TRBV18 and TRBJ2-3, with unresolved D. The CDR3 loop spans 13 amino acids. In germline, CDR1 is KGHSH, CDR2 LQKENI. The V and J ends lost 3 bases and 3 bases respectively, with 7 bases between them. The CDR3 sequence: CASSPIATDTQYF. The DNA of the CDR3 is TGTGCCAGCTCACCGATAGCTACAGATACGCAGTATTTT.

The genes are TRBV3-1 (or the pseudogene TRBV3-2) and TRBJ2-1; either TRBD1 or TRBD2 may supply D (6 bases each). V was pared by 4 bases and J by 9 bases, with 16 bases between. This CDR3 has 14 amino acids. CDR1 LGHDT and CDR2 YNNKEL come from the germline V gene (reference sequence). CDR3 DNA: TGTGCCAGCAGCCCACGGGGGCAGCAGAGTGAGCAGTTCTTC. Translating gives CASSPRGQQSEQFF.

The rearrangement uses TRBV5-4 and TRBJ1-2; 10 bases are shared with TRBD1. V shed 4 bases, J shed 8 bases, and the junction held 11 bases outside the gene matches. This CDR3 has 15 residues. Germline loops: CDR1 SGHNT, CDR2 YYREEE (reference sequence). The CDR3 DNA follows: TGTGCCAGCAGCCGTCCCGGGACAGGGGCGGGAGGCTACACCTTC. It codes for CASSRPGTGAGGYTF.

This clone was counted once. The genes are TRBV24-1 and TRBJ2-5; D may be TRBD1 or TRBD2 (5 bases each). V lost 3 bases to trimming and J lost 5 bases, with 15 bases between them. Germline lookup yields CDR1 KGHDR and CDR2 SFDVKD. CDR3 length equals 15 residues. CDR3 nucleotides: TGTGCCACCAGTGATCCCAGACGGGACGGGGAGACCCAGTACTTC. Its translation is CATSDPRRDGETQYF.

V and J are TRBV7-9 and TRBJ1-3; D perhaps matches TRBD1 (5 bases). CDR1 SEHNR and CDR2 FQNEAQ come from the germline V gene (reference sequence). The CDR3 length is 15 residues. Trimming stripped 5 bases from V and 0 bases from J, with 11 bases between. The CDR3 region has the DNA TGTGCCAGCAGCAAGGGGTTGGTCTCTGGAAACACCATATATTTT. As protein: CASSKGLVSGNTIYF.